The rows below give T cell receptor beta chains drawn from one sample of a study of T cell responses to AZD1222 COVID-19 vaccine. The method was immunoSEQ multiplex PCR; TCRdb's version includes in-frame clones alone and lacks a portion of them. This sample carries nearly 110,000 clones, around 90% of them seen once, and the ten largest clones take around 8%. Material: peripheral blood, obtained 28 days after the second AZD1222 dose. The source of these receptors is an adult who received the AZD1222 COVID-19 vaccine. Both conserved end residues are trimmed from each CDR3.

CDR3aa	len	v_gene	j_gene
ASSLDTSNSPLH	12	TRBV7-9	TRBJ1-6
ASSFRYGNTIY	11	TRBV5-6	TRBJ1-3
AIPGLAGRRMRNEQF	15	TRBV6-4	TRBJ2-1
ASRPPGLQETQY	12	TRBV5-4	TRBJ2-5
ASRFIGINTGELF	13	TRBV12-2	TRBJ2-2
ASSQGGVAGAQETQY	15	TRBV4-3	TRBJ2-5
ATSDSQGRQETQY	13	TRBV24-1	TRBJ2-5
ASSLAGTSGVGY	12	TRBV5-4	TRBJ2-5
ASSFSGTGELF	11	TRBV27	TRBJ2-2
ASTPRTAGELF	11	TRBV5-1	TRBJ2-2
ASSPRGFNPLFNEKLF	16	TRBV7-2	TRBJ1-4
ASSQVGNSYNSPLH	14	TRBV14	TRBJ1-6
ASSPPGGGVNYGYT	14	TRBV18	TRBJ1-2
ASSQGTADSGNTIY	14	TRBV4-1	TRBJ1-3
ASSDSPTSLTDTQY	14	TRBV6-4	TRBJ2-3
ASSITGNQPQH	11	TRBV19	TRBJ1-5
ASSYGGGGRETQY	13	TRBV6-2/TRBV6-3	TRBJ2-5
ASSHDGQPPLGEQY	14	TRBV5-1	TRBJ2-7
ASSWGATELF	10	TRBV27	TRBJ2-2
ATSGGTLSRETQY	13	TRBV15	TRBJ2-5
ASSLWGGTEAF	11	TRBV5-4	TRBJ1-1
ASTPNRGVTDTQY	13	TRBV19	TRBJ2-3